A single T cell receptor beta chain is shown here with its context. These data are taken from a study of T cells in tumors after PD-1 blockade. Generated by immunoSEQ multiplex PCR, the TCRdb table keeps only in-frame clones and is missing some. The sample shows just under 65,000 clones, under 80% of them seen only once. V was trimmed by 7 bases and J by 6 bases, leaving 10 bases between them. The germline V gene encodes CDR1 MDHEN and CDR2 SYDVKM. The CDR3 covers 12 residues. The TCR was taken from a human donor with basal cell carcinoma. The specimen was PBMCs, collected after anti-PD-1 treatment. The V call is TRBV28, the J call TRBJ1-5, with a possible D match to TRBD1 (5 bases). The CDR3 protein is CASTTGVQPQHF. The DNA of the CDR3 is TGTGCCAGCACTACGGGGGTTCAGCCCCAGCATTTT.